These 18 T cell receptor beta chains were all obtained from the same sample, sequenced in a study of cytomegalovirus exposure and HLA in healthy donors. The PCR employed 60 Vbeta primers together with 13 Jbeta primers. The data were produced by immunoSEQ multiplex PCR, yet TCRdb's version contains in-frame clones alone and is incomplete. The sample shows roughly 200,000 clones, around 80% of them seen only once. Sequenced material: PBMCs. All receptors derive from a woman aged 25 to 39 in good health and CMV-seropositive.

This clone appeared a few times. The chain is built from TRBV27 and TRBJ2-5, with 9 positions matching TRBD1. In germline, CDR1 is MNHEY, CDR2 SMNVEV (reference sequence). The CDR3 length is 15 residues. The trim removed 2 bases at V and 5 bases at J, leaving 6 bases unmatched. The CDR3 is CASSLGTGTSETQYF. CDR3 bases: TGTGCCAGCAGTTTAGGGACAGGGACTTCTGAGACCCAGTACTTC.

The chain carries TRBV6-6 and TRBJ1-4; D uncertain. Germline V CDR1 and CDR2: MNHNY, SVGAGI (reference sequence). The ends were cut back, 4 bases at V and 8 bases at J, with 11 bases in the middle. The CDR3 is made up of 13 amino acids. The CDR3 DNA sequence: TGTGCCAGCAGTTTTCGGGTAGGAGAAAAACTGTTTTTT. Its protein product is CASSFRVGEKLFF.

The chain uses TRBV6-5 and TRBJ1-2, with 7 bases lining up with TRBD1. V was pared by 2 bases and J by 5 bases, with 8 bases of the junction left unmatched. The CDR3 sequence is 15 residues long. Per the germline V gene, CDR1 is MNHEY and CDR2 is SVGAGI. The CDR3 coding sequence is TGTGCCAGCAGTTACCCCACAGGGGTCGGGTATGGCTACACCTTC. Protein: CASSYPTGVGYGYTF.

The J gene is TRBJ2-1, the V gene TRBV4-3; 8 nucleotides agree with TRBD2. CDR3 length equals 17 residues. Trimming removed 0 bases from V and 2 bases from J; junction bases left unmatched: 6. Germline lookup yields CDR1 LGHNA and CDR2 YSLEER. Here the CDR3 reads CASSQETGAGAYNEQFF. CDR3 bases: TGCGCCAGCAGCCAAGAGACCGGAGCGGGGGCCTACAATGAGCAGTTCTTC.

Written as DNA, the CDR3 is TGTGCCAGCAGCCCGATAGCGGGAGCCTCCTACGAGCAGTACTTC. Translated, it gives CASSPIAGASYEQYF. The V and J genes are TRBV6-5 and TRBJ2-7; TRBD2 agrees at 9 bases. The CDR3 loop spans 15 amino acids. The germline gives CDR1 MNHEY, CDR2 SVGAGI. V dropped 6 bases and J dropped 0; count of bases not matched to a gene: 6.

The rearrangement links TRBV27 to TRBJ2-3, with no clear D. The germline V and J ends were trimmed by 6 bases and 4 bases, with 5 bases remaining between them. The CDR3 totals 11 residues. Germline V gene sequence: CDR1 MNHEY, CDR2 SMNVEV (reference sequence). The CDR3 is CASREADTQYF. CDR3 nucleotides: TGTGCCAGCAGAGAGGCAGATACGCAGTATTTT.

V gene TRBV5-1 combines with J gene TRBJ1-1; TRBD1 aligns across 8 bases. Germline V lookup: CDR1 SGHRS, CDR2 YFSETQ. There are 14 residues in the CDR3. The V and J ends lost 3 bases and 4 bases, in that order; junction bases with no gene match: 5. The CDR3 nucleotides read TGCGCCAGCAGCTCTGGACAGGGCGTCACTGAAGCTTTCTTT. Encoded protein: CASSSGQGVTEAFF. Supplemented by reference TRBV5-1 and TRBJ1-1, the full variable domain reads KAGVTQTPRYLIKTRGQQVTLSCSPISGHRSVSWYQQTPGQGLQFLFEYFSETQRNKGNFPGRFSGRQFSNSRSEMNVSTLELGDSALYLCASSSGQGVTEAFFGQGTRLTVV.

The chain carries TRBV7-7 and TRBJ2-5; D uncertain. Germline values: CDR1 SSHAT, CDR2 FNYEAQ (reference sequence). Between the trimmed V and J ends, which lost 1 base and 1 base, there was a span of 10 bases. The CDR3 extends over 15 amino acids. CDR3 in DNA: TGTGCCAGCAGCTTAGGGTCTGGGCCCCAAGAGACCCAGTACTTC. It specifies CASSLGSGPQETQYF.

CDR3 sequence (DNA): TGTGCCAGCAGCTTACAGGGGCGAGCGGAGCAGTACTTC. This codes for CASSLQGRAEQYF. The chain combines TRBV7-6 with TRBJ2-7, with D possibly matching TRBD1 (6 bases). Per germline, CDR1 SGHVS and CDR2 FNYEAQ. V lost 2 bases, J lost 7 bases, and 12 bases lay in between. CDR3 length: 13 amino acids.

This clone was counted a few times. The chain combines TRBV19 with TRBJ2-2, with a possible D match to TRBD2 (6 bases). This CDR3 contains 14 residues. Per germline, CDR1 LNHDA and CDR2 SQIVND (reference sequence). The V and J ends lost 8 bases and 3 bases respectively, with 13 bases between them. The CDR3 spells CASSSATYTGELFF. CDR3 coding DNA: TGTGCCAGTTCTAGCGCGACATACACCGGGGAGCTGTTTTTT.

This clone was found a few times. The chain couples TRBV5-8 to TRBJ1-5; 10 bases agree with TRBD1. The trim removed 4 bases at V and 0 bases at J, leaving 10 bases unmatched. CDR3 length equals 18 residues. CDR1 and CDR2 (germline): SGHTS, YDEGEE. This CDR3 reads CASSSGTGATYSNQPQHF. CDR3 bases: TGTGCCAGCAGCAGCGGGACAGGGGCGACTTATAGCAATCAGCCCCAGCATTTT. Full variable domain (remainder filled in from reference TRBV5-8 and TRBJ1-5): EAGVTQSPTHLIKTRGQQATLRCSPISGHTSVYWYQQALGLGLQFLLWYDEGEERNRGNFPPRFSGRQFPNYSSELNVNALELEDSALYLCASSSGTGATYSNQPQHFGDGTRLSIL.

The CDR3 loop is CASSLGVAGALEQFF. DNA of the CDR3: TGTGCCAGCAGCTTAGGGGTAGCGGGAGCTCTTGAGCAGTTCTTC. J is TRBJ2-1 and V is TRBV11-2, with TRBD2 matching 9 bases. The CDR3 totals 15 residues. Germline V CDR1 and CDR2: SGHAT, FQNNGV. Trimming at V came to 1 base and at J to 9 bases, leaving 7 bases not matched to a gene.

In DNA, the CDR3 is TGTGCCAGCAGCTTTCGACAGGTACACTCCTATGGCTACACCTTC. Translated, it gives CASSFRQVHSYGYTF. The chain uses TRBV7-2 and TRBJ1-2; the D gene is possibly TRBD1 (6 bases). The V gene's germline CDR1 is SGHTA and CDR2 FQGNSA. The CDR3 covers 15 residues. V lost 3 bases, J lost 4 bases, and 15 bases lay in between.

The chain couples TRBV27 to TRBJ1-5, with 11 bases identical to TRBD1. V shed 6 bases, J shed 7 bases, and the junction held 5 bases outside the gene matches. Per germline, CDR1 MNHEY and CDR2 SMNVEV (reference sequence). The CDR3 is 14 residues long. The CDR3 region is CASRPGQGGQPQHF. CDR3 DNA sequence: TGTGCCAGCAGACCGGGACAGGGGGGACAGCCCCAGCATTTT.

This chain connects TRBV4-1 to TRBJ1-2; D not resolved. V was clipped by 2 bases and J by 2 bases, with 18 bases between them. Germline CDR1 is MGHRA and CDR2 is YSYEKL. CDR3 length equals 17 residues. The CDR3 DNA sequence: TGCGCCAGCAGCCAAAGTCCCGTTGGTACTCCAAACTATGGCTACACCTTC. Protein: CASSQSPVGTPNYGYTF.

This clone was recorded a few times. V usage is TRBV5-8 and J usage is TRBJ1-1, with 7 bases that match TRBD1. Trimming took 0 bases from V and 0 from J; bases not matched to a gene: 5. In germline, CDR1 is SGHTS, CDR2 YDEGEE. The CDR3 is made up of 16 amino acids. The CDR3 sequence: CASSLGTGTMNTEAFF. The CDR3 DNA is TGTGCCAGCAGCTTGGGGACAGGAACGATGAACACTGAAGCTTTCTTT.

This chain uses TRBV7-6 with TRBJ1-6, with a tentative D call TRBD1 (6 bases). Germline CDR1 and CDR2: SGHVS and FNYEAQ. This CDR3 region has 16 residues. Trimming took off 5 bases at V and 4 bases at J, with 15 bases between the two ends. CDR3 sequence: CASSQERGGYNSPLHF. DNA of the CDR3: TGTGCCAGCAGCCAGGAGAGGGGGGGATATAATTCACCCCTCCACTTT.

This clone was seen more than once but under ten times. The V gene is TRBV7-8, the J gene TRBJ2-1; 8 positions match TRBD1. There are 15 residues in the CDR3. CDR1 and CDR2 from the germline V gene are SGHVS and FQNEAQ. Trimming took 5 bases from V and 7 from J; bases not matched to a gene: 10. The CDR3 spells CASSRRDRYHNEQFF. The CDR3 DNA reads TGTGCCAGCAGCCGCCGGGACAGGTATCATAATGAGCAGTTCTTC.